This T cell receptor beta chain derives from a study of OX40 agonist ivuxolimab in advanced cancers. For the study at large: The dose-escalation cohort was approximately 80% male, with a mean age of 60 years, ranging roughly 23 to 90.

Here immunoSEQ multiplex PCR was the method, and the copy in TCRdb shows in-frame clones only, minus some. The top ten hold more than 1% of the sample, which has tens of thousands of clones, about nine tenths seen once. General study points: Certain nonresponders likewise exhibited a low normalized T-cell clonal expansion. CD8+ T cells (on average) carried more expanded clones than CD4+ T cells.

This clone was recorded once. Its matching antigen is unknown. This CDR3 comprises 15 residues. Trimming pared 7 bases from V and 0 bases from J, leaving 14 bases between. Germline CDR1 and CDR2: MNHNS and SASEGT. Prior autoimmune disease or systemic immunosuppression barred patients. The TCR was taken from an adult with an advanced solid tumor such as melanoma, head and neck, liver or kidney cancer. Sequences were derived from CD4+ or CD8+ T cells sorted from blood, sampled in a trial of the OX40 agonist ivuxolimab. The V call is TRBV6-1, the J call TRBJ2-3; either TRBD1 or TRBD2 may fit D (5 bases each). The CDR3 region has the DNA TGTGCCAGCAATCCTGGGGGAGCTAGCACAGATACGCAGTATTTT. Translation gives CASNPGGASTDTQYF.